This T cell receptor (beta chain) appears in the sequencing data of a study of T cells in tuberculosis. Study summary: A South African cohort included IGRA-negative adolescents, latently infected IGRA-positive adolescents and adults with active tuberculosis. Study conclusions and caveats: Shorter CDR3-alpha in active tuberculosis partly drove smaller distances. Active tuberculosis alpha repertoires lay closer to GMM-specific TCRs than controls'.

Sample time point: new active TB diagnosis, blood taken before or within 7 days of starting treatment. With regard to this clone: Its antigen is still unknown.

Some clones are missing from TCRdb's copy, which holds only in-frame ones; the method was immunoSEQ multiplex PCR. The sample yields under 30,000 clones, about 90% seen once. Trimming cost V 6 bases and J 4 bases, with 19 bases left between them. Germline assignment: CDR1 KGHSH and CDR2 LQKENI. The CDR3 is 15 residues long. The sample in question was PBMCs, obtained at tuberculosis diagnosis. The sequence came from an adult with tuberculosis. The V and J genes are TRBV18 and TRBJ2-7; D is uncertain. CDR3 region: CASSPGPSVGYEQYF. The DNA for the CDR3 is TGTGCCAGCTCCCCTGGGCCGTCCGTAGGATACGAGCAGTACTTC.